What follows are 5 T cell receptor beta chains derived from one specimen sequenced in a study of blood T cell repertoires in COVID-19. The table came from immunoSEQ multiplex PCR; TCRdb's copy has only in-frame clones and leaves some out. The sample lists 150,000 to 200,000 clones; 70% to 90% were seen once. The specimen sequenced was peripheral blood. These receptors all come from a man aged 65-85 years with active or convalescent COVID-19.

V usage is TRBV5-1 and J usage is TRBJ1-2, with D perhaps TRBD1 (6 bases). The V gene lost 0 bases and the J gene lost 4 bases, with 13 bases spanning the gap. Germline loops: CDR1 SGHRS, CDR2 YFSETQ. The length of the CDR3 is 15 residues. CDR3 amino acids: CASSLDSGRGYGYTF. For the CDR3, the DNA is TGCGCCAGCAGCTTGGATTCGGGCAGGGGCTATGGCTACACCTTC.

In this sample, this clone turned up a few times. CDR3 region: CAISESRLAGDAGELFF. The CDR3 DNA is TGTGCCATCAGTGAGTCCCGACTAGCGGGAGATGCGGGGGAGCTGTTTTTT. The chain combines TRBV10-3 with TRBJ2-2; 12 bases map to TRBD2. CDR3 length: 17 residues. In germline, CDR1 is ENHRY, CDR2 SYGVKD. Trimming at V came to 0 bases and at J to 8 bases, leaving 7 bases not matched to a gene.

The chain combines TRBV4-1 with TRBJ2-7, with D tentatively TRBD2 (5 bases). V shed 0 bases and J shed 4 bases, with 7 bases lying between them. Germline V CDR1 and CDR2: MGHRA, YSYEKL. The CDR3 covers 13 residues. DNA for the CDR3: TGCGCCAGCAGCCAAGAGGCGGGTTACGAGCAGTACTTC. Translated, it gives CASSQEAGYEQYF.

V is TRBV7-9 and J is TRBJ1-2, with a tentative D call TRBD1 (5 bases). The germline CDR1 and CDR2 sequences are SEHNR and FQNEAQ (reference sequence). Trimming took off 5 bases at V and 3 bases at J, with 10 bases between the two ends. CDR3 length: 13 amino acids. CDR3 in amino acids: CASSPQGYYGYTF. The CDR3, as DNA: TGTGCCAGCAGCCCCCAGGGTTACTATGGCTACACCTTC.

The V and J genes are TRBV30 and TRBJ1-2, with D possibly matching TRBD1 (6 bases). With 1 base removed from V and 0 bases from J, the gap between germline ends came to 12 bases. The CDR3 extends over 15 amino acids. Germline CDR1 reads GTSNPN; CDR2 reads SVGIG (reference sequence). The chain's CDR3 is CAWSGTESTNYGYTF. DNA for the CDR3: TGTGCCTGGAGTGGGACAGAAAGTACTAACTATGGCTACACCTTC.